The next 6 T cell receptor beta chains were all read from a single sample in a study of PD-1 blockade in mismatch repair-deficient tumors. Measured with immunoSEQ multiplex PCR; TCRdb has only the in-frame clones, and not every one. The sample holds some 40,000 clones; approximately 88% are singletons and the top ten take around 0.99%. The source material was PBMCs, sampled roughly 40 weeks after starting pembrolizumab. The origin of the receptors is an adult with mismatch repair-deficient cancer.

The chain links TRBV9 to TRBJ2-5, with 15 positions matching TRBD2. Germline V gene lookup returns CDR1 SGDLS and CDR2 YYNGEE. There are 16 residues in the CDR3. Trimming cost V 2 bases and J 5 bases; bases outside gene matches: 4. The DNA of the CDR3 is TGTGCCAGCAGCGTTGGACTAGCGGGAGGGAGCGAGACCCAGTACTTC. It is translated as CASSVGLAGGSETQYF.

The V and J genes are TRBV28 and TRBJ1-1, with TRBD1 matching over 7 bases. The CDR3 length is 12 residues. The J segment lost 11 bases and the V segment lost 2 bases, leaving 5 bases of the junction unmatched. Germline CDR1 MDHEN, CDR2 SYDVKM. CDR3 loop: CASSLKAGGAFF. The DNA for the CDR3 is TGTGCCAGCAGTTTAAAGGCAGGGGGGGCTTTCTTT.

This chain links TRBV18 with TRBJ1-2, with 9 positions matching TRBD1. With V trimmed by 2 bases and J by 7 bases, 14 bases remained unmatched. Germline CDR1 is KGHSH and CDR2 is LQKENI. The CDR3 consists of 17 residues. Written as DNA, the CDR3 is TGTGCCAGCTCACCAAAGTCCCACACAGGGGGCGTCGGTGGCTACACCTTC. Translating gives CASSPKSHTGGVGGYTF.

The chain recombines TRBV7-9 with TRBJ2-2; 7 bases map to TRBD2. Germline-derived CDR1 and CDR2 are SEHNR and FQNEAQ (reference sequence). The CDR3 has 16 amino acids. V dropped 0 bases and J dropped 3; count of bases not matched to a gene: 4. The CDR3 DNA follows: TGTGCCAGCAGCTTAGCGGGAGGGCCGTACACCGGGGAGCTGTTTTTT. Protein sequence: CASSLAGGPYTGELFF.

The chain is built from TRBV6-5 and TRBJ2-5, with TRBD1 matching over 9 bases. Per the germline V gene, CDR1 is MNHEY and CDR2 is SVGAGI. This CDR3 comprises 15 residues. The ends lost 7 bases at V and 1 base at J; junction bases unmatched: 7. The CDR3 DNA reads TGTGCCAGCAATATCAACAGGGGGCCCCAAGAGACCCAGTACTTC. This encodes CASNINRGPQETQYF.

The chain carries TRBV7-9 and TRBJ2-1, with D possibly matching TRBD2 (6 bases). The CDR3 has 13 amino acids. Per the germline V gene, CDR1 is SEHNR and CDR2 is FQNEAQ (reference sequence). V was clipped by 1 base and J by 15 bases, with 16 bases between them. CDR3 DNA sequence: TGTGCCAGCAGCTTAGTTCCGTCTAGCGCCCTGTTCTTC. Amino acid sequence: CASSLVPSSALFF. Full variable domain (rest looked up from reference TRBV7-9 and TRBJ2-1): DTGVSQNPRHKITKRGQNVTFRCDPISEHNRLYWYRQTLGQGPEFLTYFQNEAQLEKSRLLSDRFSAERPKGSFSTLEIQRTEQGDSAMYLCASSLVPSSALFFGPGTRLTVL.